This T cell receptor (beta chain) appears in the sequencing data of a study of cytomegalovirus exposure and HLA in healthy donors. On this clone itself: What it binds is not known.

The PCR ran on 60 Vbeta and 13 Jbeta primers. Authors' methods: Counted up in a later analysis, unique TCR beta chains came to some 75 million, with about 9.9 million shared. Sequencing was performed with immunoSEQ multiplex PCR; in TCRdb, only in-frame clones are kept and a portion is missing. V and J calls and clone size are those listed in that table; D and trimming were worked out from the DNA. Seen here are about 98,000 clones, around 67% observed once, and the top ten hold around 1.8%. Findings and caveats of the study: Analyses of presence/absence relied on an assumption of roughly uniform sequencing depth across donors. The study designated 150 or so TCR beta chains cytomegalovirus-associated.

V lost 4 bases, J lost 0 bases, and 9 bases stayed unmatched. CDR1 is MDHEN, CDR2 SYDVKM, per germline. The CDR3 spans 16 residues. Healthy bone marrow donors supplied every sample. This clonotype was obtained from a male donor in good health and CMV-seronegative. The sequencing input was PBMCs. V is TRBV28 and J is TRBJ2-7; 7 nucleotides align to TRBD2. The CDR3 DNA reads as TGTGCCAGCAGTTCCCCTCTCGGGGGGACCTCCTACGAGCAGTACTTC. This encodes CASSSPLGGTSYEQYF.